The next 18 T cell receptor beta chains were all read from a single sample in a study of vaccination and CD4 T cells after COVID-19 (dated by TCRdb to 2022 to 2024). The receptor library was made with PCR. TCRdb lists the instrument as Illumina iSeq 100. DNA from cultured CD4+ T cells underwent TCR sequencing with the Oncomine TCR Beta short-read assay at the Johns Hopkins FTIC core. TCRdb trimmed the raw reads at Q25, called clones with MiXCR and kept productive beta chains. Every distinct CDR3 protein forms one entry, paired with its most common genes and DNA. The sample table lists around 13,000 distinct CDR3 sequences, under 25% of them with a count of one. Of the sample, approximately 16% is held by the ten largest clones. For these TCRs, the target antigens are not known. The treatment or condition label of this sample denotes: roughly ten-day PBMC culture with coronavirus spike peptide pools or control peptides (ViraFEST assay).

Sample: cultured CD4+ T cells from blood. Receptors originate from a human donor with COVID-19.

The rearrangement joins TRBV4-3 to TRBJ2-3; a possible D gene is TRBD1 (6 bases). The V gene lost 0 bases and the J gene lost 2 bases, with 9 bases spanning the gap. From germline, CDR1 is LGHNA and CDR2 YSLEER. The CDR3 extends over 15 amino acids. CDR3 DNA: TGCGCCAGCAGCCAAGAGGGGGCATCCACAGATACGCAGTATTTT. The encoded protein is CASSQEGASTDTQYF.

V gene TRBV9 combines with J gene TRBJ1-1; D is unclear. CDR3 length: 13 amino acids. Germline lookup yields CDR1 SGDLS and CDR2 YYNGEE. V lost 0 bases and J lost 6, with 9 bases in between. CDR3 residues: CASSVVGHAEAFF. The DNA for the CDR3 is TGTGCCAGCAGCGTAGTGGGCCACGCTGAAGCTTTCTTT. The complete variable domain, with remaining parts taken from reference TRBV9 and TRBJ1-1, reads DSGVTQTPKHLITATGQRVTLRCSPRSGDLSVYWYQQSLDQGLQFLIQYYNGEERAKGNILERFSAQQFPDLHSELNLSSLELGDSALYFCASSVVGHAEAFFGQGTRLTVV.

Only a few counts were recorded for this clonotype. The rearrangement links TRBV19 to TRBJ1-3; no clear D gene. Trimming took 2 bases from V and 0 from J, leaving 14 bases between them. Looked up from germline, CDR1 is LNHDA and CDR2 is SQIVND (reference sequence). The length of the CDR3 is 17 residues. The CDR3 nucleotides read TGTGCCAGTAGTATATCGCTCAGCCTGAGCTCTGGAAACACCATATATTTT. Translated: CASSISLSLSSGNTIYF. The full variable domain, its missing parts supplied by reference TRBV19 and TRBJ1-3, is DGGITQSPKYLFRKEGQNVTLSCEQNLNHDAMYWYRQDPGQGLRLIYYSQIVNDFQKGDIAEGYSVSREKKESFPLTVTSAQKNPTAFYLCASSISLSLSSGNTIYFGEGSWLTVV.

The table lists this clonotype with a few counts. The chain employs TRBV18 and TRBJ2-1; the D gene is possibly TRBD2 (5 bases). V lost 5 bases, J lost 5 bases, and 13 bases lay in between. The CDR3 loop spans 14 amino acids. Germline values: CDR1 KGHSH, CDR2 LQKENI. The CDR3 loop is CASSTTAGDNEQFF. DNA for the CDR3: TGTGCCAGCTCAACCACGGCCGGGGACAATGAGCAGTTCTTC.

This clonotype was observed a handful of times. The chain uses TRBV5-1 and TRBJ2-4, with 8 bases identical to TRBD1. Germline V gene data show CDR1 as SGHRS and CDR2 as YFSETQ. CDR3 length: 15 amino acids. The V segment lost 0 bases and the J segment 3 bases; nucleotides outside the gene matches: 2. In nucleotides, the CDR3 is TGCGCCAGCAGCTTGGGGACAGGGAGCAAAAACATTCAGTACTTC. Encoded protein: CASSLGTGSKNIQYF.

This chain uses TRBV2 with TRBJ1-4, with a weak D call TRBD1 (6 bases). The V end was cut by 3 bases, the J end by 8 bases, with 16 bases between. CDR1 SNHLY and CDR2 FYNNEI come from the germline V gene. The CDR3 length is 15 residues. In DNA form, the CDR3 reads TGTGCCAGCAGTGATAGAACAGGGTTAAAGGAAAAACTGTTTTTT. Translated, it gives CASSDRTGLKEKLFF. Variable domain in full (rest from reference TRBV2 and TRBJ1-4): EPEVTQTPSHQVTQMGQEVILRCVPISNHLYFYWYRQILGQKVEFLVSFYNNEISEKSEIFDDQFSVERPDGSNFTLKIRSTKLEDSAMYFCASSDRTGLKEKLFFGSGTQLSVL.

This clonotype was seen only a few times. CDR3 sequence (DNA): TGTGCCAGCAGGCCGGGACAGGGATCCTACGAGCAGTACTTC. Residues: CASRPGQGSYEQYF. The chain couples TRBV11-3 to TRBJ2-7; TRBD1 matches at 9 bases. Trimming cost V 6 bases and J 1 base; bases outside gene matches: 4. CDR3 length: 14 residues. Germline V CDR1 and CDR2: SGHNT, YENEEA. Supplemented by reference TRBV11-3 and TRBJ2-7, the full variable domain reads EAGVVQSPRYKIIEKKQPVAFWCNPISGHNTLYWYLQNLGQGPELLIRYENEEAVDDSQLPKDRFSAERLKGVDSTLKIQPAELGDSAVYLCASRPGQGSYEQYFGPGTRLTVT.

The chain uses TRBV20-1 and TRBJ2-3, with TRBD2 matching 10 bases. V shed 6 bases, J shed 7 bases, and the junction held 13 bases outside the gene matches. This CDR3 is built from 15 residues. Germline assignment: CDR1 DFQATT and CDR2 SNEGSKA (reference sequence). The CDR3: CSARAVAGGANTQYF. CDR3 coding DNA: TGCAGTGCCAGGGCGGTAGCGGGGGGAGCAAATACGCAGTATTTT.

This clonotype showed up just a few times. The V call is TRBV27, the J call TRBJ1-1; 7 positions match TRBD1. The CDR3 has 14 amino acids. The ends lost 8 bases at V and 0 bases at J; junction bases unmatched: 6. Germline CDR1 reads MNHEY; CDR2 reads SMNVEV (reference sequence). DNA for the CDR3: TGTGCCAGCCGTAGGGGACAGTTGAACACTGAAGCTTTCTTT. Protein sequence: CASRRGQLNTEAFF.

The V call is TRBV19, the J call TRBJ2-3, with 9 nucleotides matching TRBD2. Unmatched junction bases numbered 8, after V lost 1 base and J lost 0 bases. The germline V gene encodes CDR1 LNHDA and CDR2 SQIVND (reference sequence). CDR3 length: 18 residues. The CDR3 reads CASSIAGGGAPSTDTQYF. The CDR3 coding sequence is TGTGCCAGTAGTATAGCCGGCGGGGGGGCCCCTAGCACAGATACGCAGTATTTT.

CDR3 sequence: CASSFYGQGVGSNQPQHF. The CDR3 DNA reads TGTGCCAGCAGTTTCTATGGCCAGGGGGTAGGTAGCAATCAGCCCCAGCATTTT. V and J are TRBV28 and TRBJ1-5, with TRBD1 identical over 7 bases. The CDR3 is 18 amino acids. Trimming took 3 bases from V and 0 from J; bases not matched to a gene: 11. Germline V gene lookup returns CDR1 MDHEN and CDR2 SYDVKM.

About this clonotype: Just one base apart from a much larger clone, this may be a read error. This chain connects TRBV15 to TRBJ1-5; 8 positions agree with TRBD1. The CDR3 runs 16 residues. Germline CDR1 is LNHNV and CDR2 is YYDKDF (reference sequence). CDR3 DNA sequence: TGTGTCACCAGCAGAGATCGGACAGGGATCAATCAGCCCCAGCATTTT. It translates to CVTSRDRTGINQPQHF.

The chain uses TRBV5-6 and TRBJ2-1; TRBD2 agrees at 9 bases. Germline loops: CDR1 SGHDT, CDR2 YYEEEE. V shed 5 bases, J shed 4 bases, and the junction held 7 bases outside the gene matches. The CDR3 spans 15 residues. The CDR3 nucleotides are TGTGCCAGCAGGGAAGCGGGGGGCCCTTACAATGAGCAGTTCTTC. Translating gives CASREAGGPYNEQFF.

The V and J genes are TRBV29-1 and TRBJ1-5; perhaps TRBD1 as D (5 bases). This CDR3 has 13 residues. V was clipped by 6 bases and J by 4 bases, with 13 bases between them. Germline V gene lookup returns CDR1 SQVTM and CDR2 ANQGSEA. CDR3 sequence reads: CSVQGGFNQPQHF. The CDR3 coding sequence is TGCAGCGTGCAGGGAGGATTTAATCAGCCCCAGCATTTT.

The CDR3 sequence is CSARAADSPSGNQPQHF. The CDR3 DNA sequence: TGCAGTGCTAGAGCCGCAGACAGTCCGTCTGGCAATCAGCCCCAGCATTTT. This sequence joins TRBV20-1 and TRBJ1-5; D possibly corresponds to TRBD1 (5 bases). This CDR3 comprises 17 residues. V was clipped by 1 base and J by 2 bases, with 18 bases between them. CDR1 DFQATT and CDR2 SNEGSKA come from the germline V gene (reference sequence).

Judged by abundance, this clonotype is medium-sized. This sequence joins TRBV7-8 and TRBJ1-5; D unresolved. V lost 2 bases and J 7 bases, leaving 9 bases between the germline ends. This CDR3 has 13 residues. Germline lookup yields CDR1 SGHVS and CDR2 FQNEAQ. The CDR3 is CASSLTDGQPQHF. The CDR3, as DNA: TGTGCCAGCAGCTTAACTGACGGGCAGCCCCAGCATTTT.

The genes are TRBV19 and TRBJ1-1; D unresolved. V was shortened by 6 bases and J by 8 bases, with 16 bases between the two germline ends. The CDR3 runs to 13 residues. From germline, CDR1 is LNHDA and CDR2 SQIVND (reference sequence). The DNA for the CDR3 is TGTGCCAGTAGGCGGGTTGATGGGTTCGAAGCTTTCTTT. Translating it yields CASRRVDGFEAFF. The full variable domain, its missing parts supplied by reference TRBV19 and TRBJ1-1, is DGGITQSPKYLFRKEGQNVTLSCEQNLNHDAMYWYRQDPGQGLRLIYYSQIVNDFQKGDIAEGYSVSREKKESFPLTVTSAQKNPTAFYLCASRRVDGFEAFFGQGTRLTVV.

With regard to this clonotype: Being one base from a much bigger clone, this may be a read error. CDR3 in amino acids: CASSPTRDVGDYTF. CDR3 nucleotides: TGTGCCAGCAGCCCAACGCGGGACGTTGGGGACTACACCTTC. The rearrangement joins TRBV6-1 to TRBJ1-2; D is possibly TRBD1 (5 bases). Trimming removed 6 bases at V and 10 bases at J, with 21 bases between. From germline, CDR1 is MNHNS and CDR2 SASEGT. CDR3 length: 14 residues.